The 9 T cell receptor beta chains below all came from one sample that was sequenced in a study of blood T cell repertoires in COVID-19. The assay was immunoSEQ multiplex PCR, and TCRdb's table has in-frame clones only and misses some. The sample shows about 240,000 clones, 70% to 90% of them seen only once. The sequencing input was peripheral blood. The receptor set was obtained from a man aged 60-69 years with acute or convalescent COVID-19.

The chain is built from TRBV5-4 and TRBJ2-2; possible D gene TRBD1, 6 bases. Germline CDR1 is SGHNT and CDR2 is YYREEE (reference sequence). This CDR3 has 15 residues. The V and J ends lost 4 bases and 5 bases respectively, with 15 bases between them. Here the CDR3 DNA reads TGTGCCAGCAGCCCTGTGGGGGACACTACCGGGGAGCTGTTTTTT. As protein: CASSPVGDTTGELFF.

The CDR3 nucleotides read TGTGCCAGCAGCAAAGCTTTTCACTCCCCACTCTCTGGGGCCAACGTCCTGACTTTC. This translates into CASSKAFHSPLSGANVLTF. V and J are TRBV21-1 and TRBJ2-6; the D segment call TRBD2 is taken from the table without a DNA check. TRBV21-1 is assigned pseudogene status. There are 19 residues in the CDR3.

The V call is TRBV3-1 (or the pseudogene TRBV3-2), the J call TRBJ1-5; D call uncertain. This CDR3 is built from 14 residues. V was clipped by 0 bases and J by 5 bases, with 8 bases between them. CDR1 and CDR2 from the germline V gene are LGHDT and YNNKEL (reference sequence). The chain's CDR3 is CASSQDSGYQPQHF. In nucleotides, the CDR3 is TGTGCCAGCAGCCAAGATTCGGGTTATCAGCCCCAGCATTTT.

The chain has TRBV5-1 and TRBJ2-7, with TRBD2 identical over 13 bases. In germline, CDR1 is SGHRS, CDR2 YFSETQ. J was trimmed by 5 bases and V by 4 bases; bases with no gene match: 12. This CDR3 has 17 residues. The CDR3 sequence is CASSPTSGRASIHEQYF. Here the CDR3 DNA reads TGCGCCAGCAGCCCAACTAGCGGGAGGGCCTCCATCCACGAGCAGTACTTC.

The CDR3: CASSLGLGYEQYF. CDR3 in DNA: TGTGCCAGCAGCCTTGGACTAGGGTACGAGCAGTACTTC. The gene calls are TRBV5-5 and TRBJ2-7; TRBD2 agrees at 7 bases. The CDR3 runs to 13 residues. With V trimmed by 4 bases and J by 4 bases, 5 bases remained unmatched. CDR1 is SGHKS and CDR2 is YYEKEE in the germline V gene (reference sequence).

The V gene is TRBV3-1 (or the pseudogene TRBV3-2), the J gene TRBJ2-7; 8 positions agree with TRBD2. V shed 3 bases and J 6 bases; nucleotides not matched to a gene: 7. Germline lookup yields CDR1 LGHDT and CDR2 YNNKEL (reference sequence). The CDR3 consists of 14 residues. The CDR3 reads CASSHGRARSEQYF. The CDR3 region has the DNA TGTGCCAGCAGCCACGGGAGGGCCCGCTCCGAGCAGTACTTC.

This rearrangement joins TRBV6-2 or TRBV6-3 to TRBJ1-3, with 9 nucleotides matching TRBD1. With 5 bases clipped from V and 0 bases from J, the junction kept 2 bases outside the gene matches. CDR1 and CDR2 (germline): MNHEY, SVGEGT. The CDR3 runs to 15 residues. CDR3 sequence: CASSRTGASGNTIYF. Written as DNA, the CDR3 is TGTGCCAGCAGTCGGACAGGGGCCTCTGGAAACACCATATATTTT.

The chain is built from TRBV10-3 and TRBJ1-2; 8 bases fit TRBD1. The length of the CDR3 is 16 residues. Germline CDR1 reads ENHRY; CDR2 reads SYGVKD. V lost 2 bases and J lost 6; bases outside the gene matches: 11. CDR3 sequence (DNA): TGTGCCATCAGTGAGACCGGACAGGGACCTCACGATGGCTACACCTTC. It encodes CAISETGQGPHDGYTF.

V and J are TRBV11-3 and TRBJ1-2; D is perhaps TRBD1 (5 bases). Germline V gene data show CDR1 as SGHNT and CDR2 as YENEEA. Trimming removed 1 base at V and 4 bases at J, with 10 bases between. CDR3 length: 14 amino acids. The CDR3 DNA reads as TGTGCCAGCAGCTTAGCTCAGGGTACCTATGGCTACACCTTC. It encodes CASSLAQGTYGYTF.